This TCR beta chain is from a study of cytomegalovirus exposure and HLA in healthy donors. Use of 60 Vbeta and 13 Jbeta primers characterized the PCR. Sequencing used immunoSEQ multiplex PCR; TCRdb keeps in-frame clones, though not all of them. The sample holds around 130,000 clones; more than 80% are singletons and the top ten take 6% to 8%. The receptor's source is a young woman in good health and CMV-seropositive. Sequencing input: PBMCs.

CDR3 loop: CASSVEGQPNEKLFF. The CDR3 DNA reads TGTGCCAGCAGCGTGGAGGGACAGCCAAATGAAAAACTGTTTTTT. The chain is built from TRBV9 and TRBJ1-4; TRBD1 matches 7 bases. The CDR3 spans 15 residues. Germline V gene lookup returns CDR1 SGDLS and CDR2 YYNGEE. V dropped 2 bases and J dropped 5; count of bases not matched to a gene: 6. Full variable domain (remainder filled in from reference TRBV9 and TRBJ1-4): DSGVTQTPKHLITATGQRVTLRCSPRSGDLSVYWYQQSLDQGLQFLIQYYNGEERAKGNILERFSAQQFPDLHSELNLSSLELGDSALYFCASSVEGQPNEKLFFGSGTQLSVL.